Sequencing of this T cell receptor (beta chain) was carried out in a study of beta chain features in type 1 diabetes. Markers CD45RO/CCR7/CD25/CD127/CD95/CD27 served to sort CD4+ naive, central memory, regulatory and stem cell-like memory cells. General study findings and limits: A pattern of fewer insertions and more deletions at VDJ junctions was seen in type 1 diabetes patients. Resolution of whether HLA type affects TCRB rearrangement was not achieved here.

The CDR3 spans 14 residues. The V end lost 5 bases, the J end lost 0 bases, and 8 bases lay between the germline ends. Germline-derived CDR1 and CDR2 are SNHLY and FYNNEI. Every bit of the isolated RNA underwent reverse transcription, so sequencing read expressed TCRB transcripts. Sequencing used immunoSEQ multiplex PCR; TCRdb keeps in-frame clones, though not all of them. The table has some 400,000 clones, more than 12% seen once. Notes on this clone: The target antigen is unknown.

The rearrangement uses TRBV2 and TRBJ2-1; no clear D gene. This TCR was sampled from a woman aged 18-29 years in good health. Material: naive CD4+ T cells from blood. The chain's CDR3 is CASSPPSSYNEQFF. The CDR3 DNA reads as TGTGCCAGCAGTCCCCCCAGCTCCTACAATGAGCAGTTCTTC. Filled out from reference TRBV2 and TRBJ2-1, the complete variable domain reads EPEVTQTPSHQVTQMGQEVILRCVPISNHLYFYWYRQILGQKVEFLVSFYNNEISEKSEIFDDQFSVERPDGSNFTLKIRSTKLEDSAMYFCASSPPSSYNEQFFGPGTRLTVL.